This T cell receptor beta chain was obtained from a study of T cell repertoires in cytomegalovirus infection. Turning to the study itself: Carrying CMV and the relevant HLA type showed in public TCR beta signatures. Overall study findings and caveats: It was HLA-C-restricted CMV-specific TCR beta clonotypes that dominated the response ex vivo.

TCRdb re-derived calls from the reads in MiXCR, one entry per CDR3 protein. This table holds about 210,000 distinct CDR3 sequences, roughly 6.5% found once. Worth noting for this clonotype: Its antigen is not known.

Sequencing was done on a sample of PBMCs. This sequence originates from a human donor in good health (CMV status not recorded). Some clones in this sample may be carry-over from other donors' samples.

CDR3 coding DNA: TGTGCCAGCAGCCAAGATGAGCCTGAAGCTTTCTTT. Its translation: CASSQDEPEAFF. The genes are TRBV14 and TRBJ1-1; D gene uncertain. The germline V gene encodes CDR1 SGHDN and CDR2 FVKESK. This CDR3 has 12 residues. V lost 0 bases and J 6 bases, leaving 5 bases between the germline ends.